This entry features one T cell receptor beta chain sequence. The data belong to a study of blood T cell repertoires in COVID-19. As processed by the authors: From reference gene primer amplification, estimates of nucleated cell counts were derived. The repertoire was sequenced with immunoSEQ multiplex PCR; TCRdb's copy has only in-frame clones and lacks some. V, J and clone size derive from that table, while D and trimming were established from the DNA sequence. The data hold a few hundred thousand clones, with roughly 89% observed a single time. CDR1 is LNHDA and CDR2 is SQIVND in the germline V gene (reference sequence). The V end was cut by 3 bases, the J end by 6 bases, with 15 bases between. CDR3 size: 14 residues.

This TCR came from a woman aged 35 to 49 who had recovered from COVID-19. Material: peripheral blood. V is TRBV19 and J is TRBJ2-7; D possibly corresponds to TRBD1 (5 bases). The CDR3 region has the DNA TGTGCCAGTAGTATTAGGTCAGGGATTGGCGAGCAGTACTTC. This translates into CASSIRSGIGEQYF.